A selection of T cell receptor beta chains follows, all from one sample in a study of shared clonotypes between healthy human individuals. Profiled with immunoSEQ multiplex PCR; TCRdb holds only in-frame clones, not every one. The repertoire holds around 1.1 million clones, with 60% to 80% as singletons. Material for sequencing was memory CD4+ T cells from PBMCs. These TCRs come from a man younger than 35 in good health. Some clones in this sample may be carry-over from other donors' samples. The CDR3 runs from the conserved cysteine through the conserved F or W. The D gene is left open where the match is weak. Clone size is given for some rows only: seen once, a few or many times, or a class if the clone is expanded.

v_gene	abundance	d_gene	j_gene	CDR3nt	CDR3aa
TRBV13	once	TRBD2	TRBJ2-1	TGTGCCAGCAGCTCCATTAGCGGGAGGGCCGGGGGGCAGTTCTTC	CASSSISGRAGGQFF
TRBV30	once	TRBD2	TRBJ2-5	TGTGCCTGGAGTCCTAGCGGGAGCTTGGAGACCCAGTACTTC	CAWSPSGSLETQYF
TRBV6-4	-	-	TRBJ2-5	TGTGCCAGCAGTGACACTTACGGCGAGACCCAGTACTTC	CASSDTYGETQYF
TRBV7-3	-	TRBD1	TRBJ2-7	TGTGCCAGCAGCTTAAGGGCAGGGGGCTACGAGCAGTACTTC	CASSLRAGGYEQYF
TRBV7-6	-	TRBD1	TRBJ2-7	TGTGCCAGCAGCTTAGAAGCAGGGGGCTTCCTCATTTACGAGCAGTACTTC	CASSLEAGGFLIYEQYF
TRBV6-4	few	-	TRBJ2-3	TGTGCCAGCAGTGACCCCTACACAGATACGCAGTATTTT	CASSDPYTDTQYF
TRBV30	few	TRBD1	TRBJ1-6	TGTGCCTGGAGTACCGGACAGGGACATTCACCCCTCCACTTT	CAWSTGQGHSPLHF
TRBV5-4	-	-	TRBJ2-3	TGTGCCAGCAGCTTGGGGCTCCAAAGCACAGATACGCAGTATTTT	CASSLGLQSTDTQYF
TRBV9	once	-	TRBJ2-5	TGTGCCAGCAGCCCCCAATACCTAGAGACCCAGTACTTC	CASSPQYLETQYF
TRBV5-1	-	TRBD1	TRBJ2-7	TGCGCCAGCAGCCCGGTGCCGGGACAGGGATCCTACGAGCAGTACTTC	CASSPVPGQGSYEQYF
TRBV7-3	-	-	TRBJ2-1	TGTGCCAGCAGCTCGGGGACACGCTACAATGAGCAGTTCTTC	CASSSGTRYNEQFF
TRBV7-3	-	TRBD2	TRBJ2-6	TGTGCCAGCAGCACCACTAGCGGGAGAGCTGGGGCCAACGTCCTGACTTTC	CASSTTSGRAGANVLTF
TRBV15	-	TRBD2	TRBJ2-3	TGTGCCACCAAGAGACTAGCGGGAGGCGGGGGAGATACGCAGTATTTT	CATKRLAGGGGDTQYF
TRBV7-9	-	-	TRBJ2-5	TGTGCCAGCAGCTCTTTCCCAAGCCAAGAGACCCAGTACTTC	CASSSFPSQETQYF
TRBV27	-	-	TRBJ2-7	TGTGCCAGCAGTCACGGTCGCGAGCAGTACTTC	CASSHGREQYF
TRBV5-1	once	-	TRBJ2-4	TGCGCCAGCAGCTTGGATGCGGGGCTGGCCAAAAACATTCAGTACTTC	CASSLDAGLAKNIQYF
TRBV25-1	few	-	TRBJ2-7	TGTGCCAGCAGTGAATATAGCCACGAGCAGTACTTC	CASSEYSHEQYF
TRBV18	-	TRBD2	TRBJ2-1	TGTGCCAGCTCATCGGGACTAGCGGGAAACAATGAGCAGTTCTTC	CASSSGLAGNNEQFF
TRBV4-2	-	-	TRBJ2-7	TGTGCCAGCAGCCGGCCTGCCTACGAGCAGTACTTC	CASSRPAYEQYF
TRBV5-8	once	TRBD1	TRBJ2-5	TGTGCCAGCAGCCCCCGGACAGGCGACCAAGAGACCCAGTACTTC	CASSPRTGDQETQYF
TRBV6-4	-	-	TRBJ2-6	TGTGCCAGCAGGCCCCAGCCCTCTGGGGCCAACGTCCTGACTTTC	CASRPQPSGANVLTF
TRBV7-9	-	TRBD2	TRBJ2-7	TGTGCCAGCAGCTTCGGGAGCAATAGCGGGACCCCTTACGAGCAGTACTTC	CASSFGSNSGTPYEQYF